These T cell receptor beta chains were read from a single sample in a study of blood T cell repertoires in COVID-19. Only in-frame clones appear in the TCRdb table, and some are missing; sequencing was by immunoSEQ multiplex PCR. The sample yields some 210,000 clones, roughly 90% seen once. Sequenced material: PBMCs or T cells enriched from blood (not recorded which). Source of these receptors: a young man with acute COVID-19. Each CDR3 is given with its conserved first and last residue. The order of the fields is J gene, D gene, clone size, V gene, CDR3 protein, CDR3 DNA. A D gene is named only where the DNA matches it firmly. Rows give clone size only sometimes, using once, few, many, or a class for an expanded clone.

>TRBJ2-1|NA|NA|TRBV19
CASSTGVYNEQFF
TGTGCCAGTAGTACCGGGGTCTACAATGAGCAGTTCTTC
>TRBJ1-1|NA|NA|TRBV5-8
CASSSGRVILANTEAFF
TGTGCCAGCAGCTCTGGACGGGTAATACTAGCGAACACTGAAGCTTTCTTT
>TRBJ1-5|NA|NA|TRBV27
CATAKDSFYSNQPQHF
TGTGCCACTGCTAAGGACAGCTTCTATAGCAATCAGCCCCAGCATTTT
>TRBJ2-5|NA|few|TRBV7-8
CASSFFAAQETQYF
TGTGCCAGCAGCTTCTTCGCGGCCCAAGAGACCCAGTACTTC
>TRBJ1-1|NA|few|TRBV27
CASSSPTTGPVTEAFF
TGTGCCAGCAGTTCGCCCACCACAGGGCCCGTCACTGAAGCTTTCTTT
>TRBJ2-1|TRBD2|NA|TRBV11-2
CASTVNGGYSYNEQFF
TGTGCCAGCACCGTAAACGGGGGGTATAGCTACAATGAGCAGTTCTTC
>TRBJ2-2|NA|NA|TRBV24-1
CATSVGQWVNGELFF
TGTGCCACCAGTGTGGGACAATGGGTAAACGGGGAGCTGTTTTTT
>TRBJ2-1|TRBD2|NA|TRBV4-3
CASSQGTSGLYNEQFF
TGCGCCAGCAGCCAAGGGACTAGCGGTCTGTACAATGAGCAGTTCTTC
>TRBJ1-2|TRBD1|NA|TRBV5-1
CASSLDRGYGYTF
TGCGCCAGCAGCTTAGACAGGGGCTATGGCTACACCTTC
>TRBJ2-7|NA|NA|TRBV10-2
CASSEASGAEQYF
TGCGCCAGCAGTGAGGCCTCTGGGGCCGAGCAGTACTTC
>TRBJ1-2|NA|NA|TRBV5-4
CASSLGGRASNYGYTF
TGTGCCAGCAGCTTGGGGGGCAGGGCCTCTAACTATGGCTACACCTTC
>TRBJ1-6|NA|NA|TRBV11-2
CASSNHQGNNSPLHF
TGTGCCAGCAGCAATCATCAGGGAAATAATTCACCCCTCCACTTT
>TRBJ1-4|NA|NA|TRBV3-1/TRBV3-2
CASSQAGESEKLFF
TGTGCCAGCAGCCAAGCAGGGGAAAGTGAAAAACTGTTTTTT
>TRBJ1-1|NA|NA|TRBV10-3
CAISESKFSVNTEAFF
TGTGCCATCAGTGAGTCGAAGTTCAGTGTGAACACTGAAGCTTTCTTT
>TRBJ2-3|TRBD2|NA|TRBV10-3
CAIRGTSDTDTQYF
TGTGCCATCAGAGGGACTAGCGACACAGATACGCAGTATTTT